This T cell receptor beta chain stems from a study of blood T cells in healthy people across ages. Germline trimming cut 3 bases from V and 8 bases from J; bases unmatched to any gene: 7. The CDR3 spans 14 residues. Germline V gives CDR1 SGHTA, CDR2 FQGNSA. Study outcomes and limitations: It was the long-lived donors that had more naive CD4+ cells and higher diversity than aged donors.

This clonotype was seen only a few times. Its antigen is still unknown. PCR was performed a second time for about 6 to 11 cycles using a sample-barcoded 5' primer and a J-beta primer mix. From the 5' RACE reads, TCRdb called clonotypes with MiXCR, one entry per CDR3 protein. The sample carries around 1.5 million distinct CDR3 sequences, around 59% recorded once. Sequenced sample: blood. The sequence was collected from a man aged 18 to 30 in good health. The chain links TRBV7-2 to TRBJ2-1; 7 nucleotides line up with TRBD2. The CDR3 DNA reads as TGTGCCAGCAGCTTGGGGGGGGGTTTATATGAGCAGTTCTTC. Translating gives CASSLGGGLYEQFF.